Below, one T cell receptor (beta chain) is given with its context. As yet, its antigen is unknown. The sample originates from a study of human T cells and chemical hapten exposure. Overall study findings and caveats: Relative to control repertoires, expanded TCRs gave rise to significantly more large CDR3 similarity clusters.

Germline V gives CDR1 MNHNY, CDR2 SVGAGI (reference sequence). This CDR3 comprises 10 residues. Trimming took 9 bases from V and 5 from J, leaving 8 bases between them. Time point meaning: patch test 2, 6 weeks after DPC sensitization. Described treatment: therapeutic diphenylcyclopropenone sensitization with weekly scalp DPC. Unfractionated whole blood served as the source for total RNA extraction. The library tagged individual cDNA molecules with unique molecular identifiers. From the RACE reads, TCRdb called clonotypes with MiXCR, one entry per CDR3 protein. The table records about 140,000 distinct CDR3 sequences, over 9.5% of them present only once.

The chain combines TRBV6-6 with TRBJ2-7; D gene unclear. The receptor was derived from a woman aged 45 to 65 with alopecia areata. Some clones in this sample may be carry-over from other donors' samples. The sequencing here drew on whole blood, taken in connection with sensitization to the hapten diphenylcyclopropenone (DPC). The DNA for the CDR3 is TGTGCCAGTGGGTGGAACGAGCAGTACTTC. Its protein is CASGWNEQYF.